This TCR beta chain was sequenced in a study of glioma-infiltrating T cells. Study-wide points: Gliomas, especially low-grade, showed above-expected tissue-blood divergence; non-neoplastic patients showed below. Only very few CDR3 sequences appeared in both tissue and blood.

This CDR3 contains 13 residues. The germline V gene encodes CDR1 MGHRA and CDR2 YSYEKL. Trimming took 4 bases from V and 4 from J, leaving 10 bases between them. Using RNA template, CDR3s of TCR alpha and beta were amplified with iRepertoire arm-PCR. For one-step reverse transcription and amplification, 100-400 ng of tissue mRNA or PBMC total RNA was used. One entry per CDR3 protein results from TCRdb running MiXCR on the multiplex PCR reads. The sample lists about 130,000 distinct CDR3 sequences, roughly 20% occurring once. This clonotype was observed many times. What it binds is unknown. The chain employs TRBV4-1 and TRBJ1-1; D might be TRBD1 (6 bases). The sequence derives from a human donor with low-grade glioma or glioblastoma, undergoing nonglioma brain surgery, or in good health (not recorded which). The sample was glioma tissue, nonneoplastic brain tissue, or PBMCs (not recorded which). The DNA for the CDR3 is TGCGCCAGCAGCCGAGGGGGGATCACTGAAGCTTTCTTT. Translated: CASSRGGITEAFF.